Below are 10 T cell receptor beta chains sequenced from a single sample in a study of identical twins (dated by TCRdb to 2015 to 2016). Library preparation employed 5' RACE. Sequencing was carried out with an Illumina HiSeq 2000. In-frame beta chains were kept once TCRdb had trimmed the public reads at Q25 with fastp and called clones with MiXCR. Each CDR3 protein gets just one entry, which takes the most common genes and DNA from the rows behind it. The sample has a few hundred thousand distinct CDR3 sequences on record, roughly 9.5% of them singletons. Together, the top ten hold roughly 3% of the sample. These data were also reused for a study on yellow fever vaccine responses in identical twins.

The sequenced sample was PBMCs. The receptors were gathered from a young woman in good health.

This chain links TRBV15 with TRBJ1-2; D is undetermined. Germline CDR1 and CDR2: LNHNV and YYDKDF (reference sequence). CDR3 size: 15 residues. Between the trimmed V and J ends, which lost 5 bases and 8 bases, there was a span of 21 bases. This CDR3 is CATSGRPDPPGGYTF. The CDR3 DNA reads TGTGCCACCAGCGGACGACCGGACCCTCCGGGGGGCTACACCTTC.

This clonotype was seen only once. V and J are TRBV19 and TRBJ2-2; 7 bases match TRBD1. The germline gives CDR1 LNHDA, CDR2 SQIVND (reference sequence). V shed 9 bases, J shed 1 base, and the junction held 8 bases outside the gene matches. The CDR3 runs to 15 residues. CDR3: CASKSGQQNTGELFF. For the CDR3, the DNA is TGTGCCAGCAAATCGGGACAGCAGAACACCGGGGAGCTGTTTTTT. Full variable domain (missing parts from reference TRBV19 and TRBJ2-2): DGGITQSPKYLFRKEGQNVTLSCEQNLNHDAMYWYRQDPGQGLRLIYYSQIVNDFQKGDIAEGYSVSREKKESFPLTVTSAQKNPTAFYLCASKSGQQNTGELFFGEGSRLTVL.

This chain links TRBV6-2 or TRBV6-3 with TRBJ2-7; a possible D gene is TRBD2 (6 bases). V dropped 5 bases and J dropped 2 bases, with 13 bases sitting between them. The germline V gene encodes CDR1 MNHEY and CDR2 SVGEGT. The CDR3 has 14 amino acids. The CDR3 DNA sequence: TGTGCCAGCAGTCAAAACGGGAGCCCCTACGAGCAGTACTTC. Protein: CASSQNGSPYEQYF.

This clonotype was counted only a few times. The chain is built from TRBV5-5 and TRBJ2-1; 7 bases agree with TRBD2. This CDR3 spans 14 amino acids. With V trimmed by 3 bases and J by 9 bases, 9 bases remained unmatched. Germline CDR1 is SGHKS and CDR2 is YYEKEE (reference sequence). In nucleotides, the CDR3 is TGTGCCAGCAGCTCGGGGCCGGGGGGAATTGAGCAGTTCTTC. The encoded protein is CASSSGPGGIEQFF.

The chain carries TRBV3-1 and TRBJ2-3; 7 nucleotides align to TRBD2. The CDR3 is 14 amino acids. Per germline, CDR1 LGHDT and CDR2 YNNKEL (reference sequence). V dropped 0 bases and J dropped 9; count of bases not matched to a gene: 6. The CDR3 sequence is CASSQDEVGLTQYF. For the CDR3, the DNA is TGTGCCAGCAGCCAAGATGAAGTGGGACTAACGCAGTATTTT.

This clonotype was seen at least ten times. The chain combines TRBV15 with TRBJ2-1; maybe TRBD2 (7 bases). The V end was cut by 2 bases, the J end by 5 bases, with 16 bases between. The length of the CDR3 is 16 residues. Germline CDR1 LNHNV, CDR2 YYDKDF (reference sequence). The CDR3 DNA reads as TGTGCCACCAGCAGAAAGGGGGGGCCAGTGAACAATGAGCAGTTCTTC. The encoded protein is CATSRKGGPVNNEQFF.

A few counts support this clonotype. The J gene is TRBJ2-1, the V gene TRBV5-1; 12 bases fit TRBD2. The germline gives CDR1 SGHRS, CDR2 YFSETQ. The trim removed 4 bases at V and 8 bases at J, leaving 7 bases unmatched. The CDR3 extends over 15 amino acids. CDR3 sequence reads: CASSKLAGGLDEQFF. DNA for the CDR3: TGCGCCAGCAGCAAACTAGCGGGGGGTTTAGATGAGCAGTTCTTC.

At least ten counts were recorded for this clonotype. V and J are TRBV6-6 and TRBJ2-1; D call uncertain. Looked up from germline, CDR1 is MNHNY and CDR2 is SVGAGI (reference sequence). Trimming stripped 2 bases from V and 9 bases from J, with 8 bases between. The CDR3 covers 12 residues. CDR3 DNA: TGTGCCAGCAGTTACAGACTCCCTGAGCAGTTCTTC. Translation: CASSYRLPEQFF.

This clonotype occurred many times. The chain carries TRBV6-4 and TRBJ2-3; TRBD2 agrees at 9 bases. In germline, CDR1 is MRHNA, CDR2 SNTAGT. Losses at the gene ends were 0 bases for V and 5 bases for J; bases not matched to a gene: 3. This CDR3 spans 15 amino acids. In nucleotides, the CDR3 is TGTGCCAGCAGTGACTCAGCGCGGGGGGGAGATACGCAGTATTTT. Translated, it gives CASSDSARGGDTQYF.

V gene TRBV12-3 or TRBV12-4 combines with J gene TRBJ2-3; possibly TRBD1 for D (5 bases). CDR3 size: 15 residues. With 5 bases removed from V and 1 base from J, the gap between germline ends came to 13 bases. Here the CDR3 reads CASSDPDTGTDTQYF. The CDR3 coding sequence is TGTGCCAGCAGTGACCCGGACACCGGCACAGATACGCAGTATTTT.